These T cell receptor beta chains were read from a single sample in a study of breast tumors, draining lymph nodes, adjacent tissues. TCRdb passed the multiplex PCR reads through MiXCR, listing each CDR3 protein once. The table records 180,000 or so distinct CDR3 sequences, roughly 31% of them present only once. Material: axillary lymph node tissue. These receptors were collected from a female donor with breast cancer. Some clones in this sample may be carry-over from other donors' samples. The CDR3 runs from the conserved cysteine through the conserved F or W. A D gene is named only where the DNA matches it firmly. Part of the rows lack a size; the others show once, few, many or a class for expanded clones.

clone_size: .
d_call: .
v_call: TRBV7-6
j_call: TRBJ1-6
cdr3_aa: CASSLAASGSLGSPLHF
cdr3_nt: TGTGCCAGCAGCTTAGCGGCTAGCGGGAGTTTAGGTTCCCCCCTCCACTTT

clone_size: few
d_call: .
v_call: TRBV12-3/TRBV12-4
j_call: TRBJ2-4
cdr3_aa: CASSFLVRLATNIQYF
cdr3_nt: TGTGCCAGCAGTTTTTTGGTACGTCTAGCTACTAACATTCAGTACTTC

clone_size: .
d_call: .
v_call: TRBV29-1
j_call: TRBJ1-2
cdr3_aa: CSLGPGQQYGYTF
cdr3_nt: TGCAGCTTAGGCCCGGGGCAGCAGTATGGCTACACCTTC

clone_size: many
d_call: TRBD2
v_call: TRBV30
j_call: TRBJ2-7
cdr3_aa: CAWSVETSFYEQYF
cdr3_nt: TGTGCCTGGAGTGTAGAGACTAGCTTCTACGAGCAGTACTTC

clone_size: many
d_call: TRBD1
v_call: TRBV5-1
j_call: TRBJ2-1
cdr3_aa: CASSSGGTGIYNEQFF
cdr3_nt: TGCGCCAGCAGCTCGGGCGGGACAGGGATTTACAATGAGCAGTTCTTC

clone_size: few
d_call: .
v_call: TRBV28
j_call: TRBJ1-2
cdr3_aa: CASSFGRRSNYGYTF
cdr3_nt: TGTGCCAGCAGTTTCGGCAGGCGTTCTAACTATGGCTACACCTTC

clone_size: .
d_call: .
v_call: TRBV5-8
j_call: TRBJ1-1
cdr3_aa: CASSFGDRNTEAFF
cdr3_nt: TGTGCCAGCAGCTTTGGGGACCGAAACACTGAAGCTTTCTTT

clone_size: .
d_call: .
v_call: TRBV7-7
j_call: TRBJ2-5
cdr3_aa: CASSAGTKETQYF
cdr3_nt: TGTGCTAGCAGCGCCGGCACGAAAGAGACCCAGTACTTC

clone_size: many
d_call: TRBD1
v_call: TRBV4-1
j_call: TRBJ1-2
cdr3_aa: CASSPGTELLAYGYTF
cdr3_nt: TGCGCCAGCAGCCCCGGGACAGAGCTACTAGCATATGGCTACACCTTC

clone_size: many
d_call: TRBD1
v_call: TRBV2
j_call: TRBJ1-5
cdr3_aa: CASSPQGISNQPQHF
cdr3_nt: TGTGCCAGCAGCCCACAGGGGATTAGCAATCAGCCCCAGCATTTT

clone_size: .
d_call: TRBD1
v_call: TRBV7-3
j_call: TRBJ1-6
cdr3_aa: CASSLFQSRTDRANSPLHF
cdr3_nt: TGTGCCAGCAGCTTATTTCAGTCTAGGACGGACAGGGCCAATTCACCCCTCCACTTT

clone_size: .
d_call: TRBD2
v_call: TRBV11-2
j_call: TRBJ2-7
cdr3_aa: CASSLQRTSGFSYEQYF
cdr3_nt: TGTGCCAGCAGCTTACAACGGACTAGCGGCTTCTCCTACGAGCAGTACTTC

clone_size: .
d_call: .
v_call: TRBV29-1
j_call: TRBJ1-1
cdr3_aa: CNVAPSGTEAFF
cdr3_nt: TGCAACGTTGCCCCGTCGGGCACTGAAGCTTTCTTT

clone_size: many
d_call: .
v_call: TRBV29-1
j_call: TRBJ1-2
cdr3_aa: CSVEWGGYTF
cdr3_nt: TGCAGCGTTGAGTGGGGGGGCTACACCTTC

clone_size: many
d_call: TRBD1
v_call: TRBV3-1
j_call: TRBJ1-3
cdr3_aa: CASSSDRGSGNTIYF
cdr3_nt: TGTGCCAGCAGTTCGGACAGGGGCTCTGGAAACACCATATATTTT

clone_size: many
d_call: TRBD2
v_call: TRBV6-5
j_call: TRBJ2-7
cdr3_aa: CASRVAGGTYEQYF
cdr3_nt: TGTGCCAGCAGGGTAGCGGGAGGAACCTACGAGCAGTACTTC

clone_size: many
d_call: TRBD2
v_call: TRBV9
j_call: TRBJ2-2
cdr3_aa: CASSVGRGANTGELFF
cdr3_nt: TGTGCCAGCAGCGTCGGGCGGGGGGCGAACACCGGGGAGCTGTTTTTT

clone_size: .
d_call: TRBD1
v_call: TRBV13
j_call: TRBJ1-2
cdr3_aa: CASSPSAPTGDGYTF
cdr3_nt: TGTGCCAGCAGCCCCAGTGCCCCAACAGGGGACGGCTACACCTTC

clone_size: many
d_call: .
v_call: TRBV6-5
j_call: TRBJ1-2
cdr3_aa: CASSQLLPYRGYGYTF
cdr3_nt: TGTGCCAGCAGTCAGCTTTTGCCCTACCGGGGCTATGGCTACACCTTC

clone_size: .
d_call: .
v_call: TRBV29-1
j_call: TRBJ1-2
cdr3_aa: CSVAPGGYGYTF
cdr3_nt: TGCAGCGTAGCTCCGGGGGGCTATGGCTACACCTTC

clone_size: many
d_call: .
v_call: TRBV5-4
j_call: TRBJ2-3
cdr3_aa: CASSLVGDTQYF
cdr3_nt: TGTGCCAGCAGCTTGGTGGGGGATACGCAGTATTTT

clone_size: many
d_call: .
v_call: TRBV3-1
j_call: TRBJ2-7
cdr3_aa: CASSQPRGRQYF
cdr3_nt: TGTGCCAGCAGCCAACCCCGGGGGAGGCAGTACTTC

clone_size: many
d_call: .
v_call: TRBV2
j_call: TRBJ1-1
cdr3_aa: CASSPDTNTEAFF
cdr3_nt: TGTGCCAGCAGTCCGGACACGAACACTGAAGCTTTCTTT

clone_size: .
d_call: .
v_call: TRBV28
j_call: TRBJ2-7
cdr3_aa: CASSRQGGIYEQYF
cdr3_nt: TGTGCCAGCAGTCGCCAGGGGGGGATCTACGAGCAGTACTTC

clone_size: many
d_call: .
v_call: TRBV7-2
j_call: TRBJ2-5
cdr3_aa: CASSLYKRSGETQYF
cdr3_nt: TGTGCCAGCAGCTTATACAAGCGTTCGGGGGAGACCCAGTACTTC

clone_size: many
d_call: .
v_call: TRBV6-1
j_call: TRBJ2-1
cdr3_aa: CASGVRVLYNEQFF
cdr3_nt: TGTGCCAGCGGTGTCAGGGTCCTGTACAATGAGCAGTTCTTC

clone_size: many
d_call: TRBD2
v_call: TRBV5-1
j_call: TRBJ2-7
cdr3_aa: CASSLARTSGKYEQYF
cdr3_nt: TGCGCCAGCAGCTTGGCCAGGACTAGCGGAAAATACGAGCAGTACTTC

clone_size: many
d_call: TRBD2
v_call: TRBV5-8
j_call: TRBJ2-3
cdr3_aa: CASSLSWGGKDTQYF
cdr3_nt: TGTGCCAGCAGCCTTTCCTGGGGGGGGAAAGATACGCAGTATTTT

clone_size: many
d_call: TRBD1
v_call: TRBV20-1
j_call: TRBJ1-6
cdr3_aa: CSVRNIRDRGHPRRLTLHF
cdr3_nt: TGCAGTGTTCGAAACATCCGGGACAGGGGACACCCCCGGCGTCTAACCCTCCACTTT

clone_size: .
d_call: .
v_call: TRBV2
j_call: TRBJ1-3
cdr3_aa: CASSASPSGNTIYF
cdr3_nt: TGTGCCAGCAGTGCAAGCCCCTCTGGAAACACCATATATTTT

clone_size: few
d_call: .
v_call: TRBV20-1
j_call: TRBJ2-5
cdr3_aa: CSAWTVETQSF
cdr3_nt: TGCAGTGCCTGGACAGTAGAGACCCAGTCCTTC

clone_size: many
d_call: .
v_call: TRBV6-1
j_call: TRBJ1-5
cdr3_aa: CASHGFRLSNQPQHF
cdr3_nt: TGTGCCAGCCATGGGTTTAGACTGAGCAATCAGCCCCAGCATTTT

clone_size: many
d_call: .
v_call: TRBV9
j_call: TRBJ2-7
cdr3_aa: CASSVSVNSYEQYF
cdr3_nt: TGTGCCAGCAGCGTTTCCGTAAACTCCTACGAGCAGTACTTC

clone_size: .
d_call: .
v_call: TRBV29-1
j_call: TRBJ2-5
cdr3_aa: CSVDYSRETQYF
cdr3_nt: TGCAGCGTTGACTATTCTAGGGAGACCCAGTACTTC

clone_size: .
d_call: .
v_call: TRBV6-5
j_call: TRBJ2-1
cdr3_aa: CASSYSTVGGSYNEQFF
cdr3_nt: TGTGCCAGCAGTTACTCGACAGTCGGTGGCTCCTACAATGAGCAGTTCTTC

clone_size: many
d_call: TRBD1
v_call: TRBV19
j_call: TRBJ2-3
cdr3_aa: CASSLGTGASTDTQYF
cdr3_nt: TGTGCCAGCAGTTTGGGGACAGGGGCTAGCACAGATACGCAGTATTTT

clone_size: many
d_call: TRBD2
v_call: TRBV20-1
j_call: TRBJ2-2
cdr3_aa: CSARLAGGRSSTGELFF
cdr3_nt: TGCAGTGCTAGATTAGCGGGAGGGAGGAGTAGCACCGGGGAGCTGTTTTTT

clone_size: many
d_call: TRBD1
v_call: TRBV2
j_call: TRBJ2-5
cdr3_aa: CASSPDRAEETQYF
cdr3_nt: TGTGCCAGCAGTCCGGACAGGGCAGAAGAGACCCAGTACTTC

clone_size: .
d_call: .
v_call: TRBV12-3/TRBV12-4
j_call: TRBJ2-3
cdr3_aa: CASSIGDSITDTQYF
cdr3_nt: TGTGCCAGCAGTATCGGAGATTCTATCACAGATACGCAGTATTTT

clone_size: many
d_call: TRBD1
v_call: TRBV5-4
j_call: TRBJ2-3
cdr3_aa: CASSMTGARTDTQYF
cdr3_nt: TGTGCCAGCAGCATGACAGGGGCCCGCACAGATACGCAGTATTTT

clone_size: .
d_call: .
v_call: TRBV6-5
j_call: TRBJ1-1
cdr3_aa: CASSYGGGRAYSEAFF
cdr3_nt: TGTGCCAGCAGTTACGGGGGGGGTAGGGCGTACTCTGAAGCTTTCTTT

clone_size: .
d_call: .
v_call: TRBV19
j_call: TRBJ1-1
cdr3_aa: CASSRPSAEAFF
cdr3_nt: TGTGCCAGTAGTCGCCCGTCGGCCGAAGCTTTCTTT

clone_size: .
d_call: TRBD1
v_call: TRBV6-5
j_call: TRBJ1-6
cdr3_aa: CASSAQGGLAYNSPLHF
cdr3_nt: TGTGCCAGCAGTGCCCAGGGGGGGCTGGCCTATAATTCACCCCTCCACTTT

clone_size: many
d_call: .
v_call: TRBV6-6
j_call: TRBJ1-5
cdr3_aa: CASSLRAYSNQPQHF
cdr3_nt: TGTGCCAGCAGTCTCAGGGCTTATAGCAATCAGCCCCAGCATTTT

clone_size: few
d_call: .
v_call: TRBV18
j_call: TRBJ2-1
cdr3_aa: CASSPLPPSRSYNEQFF
cdr3_nt: TGTGCCAGCTCACCACTCCCTCCAAGCAGGTCCTACAATGAGCAGTTCTTC

clone_size: few
d_call: TRBD1
v_call: TRBV28
j_call: TRBJ1-5
cdr3_aa: CASSPRWDSSNQPQHF
cdr3_nt: TGTGCCAGCAGCCCTCGCTGGGACAGCTCAAATCAGCCCCAGCATTTT

clone_size: few
d_call: .
v_call: TRBV6-2/TRBV6-3
j_call: TRBJ2-1
cdr3_aa: CASSPRSGVDNEQFF
cdr3_nt: TGTGCCAGCAGTCCCCGGTCAGGGGTGGACAATGAGCAGTTCTTC

clone_size: many
d_call: .
v_call: TRBV7-6
j_call: TRBJ2-2
cdr3_aa: CATYVNGELFF
cdr3_nt: TGTGCCACTTACGTTAATGGGGAGCTGTTTTTT

clone_size: many
d_call: TRBD1
v_call: TRBV2
j_call: TRBJ1-4
cdr3_aa: CASKEGQGNEKLFF
cdr3_nt: TGTGCCAGCAAGGAGGGACAGGGCAATGAAAAACTGTTTTTT

clone_size: many
d_call: .
v_call: TRBV7-9
j_call: TRBJ1-5
cdr3_aa: CASSPPNSNQPQHF
cdr3_nt: TGTGCCAGCAGCCCACCGAATAGCAATCAGCCCCAGCATTTT

clone_size: many
d_call: .
v_call: TRBV5-1
j_call: TRBJ2-1
cdr3_aa: CASSFDYYEQFF
cdr3_nt: TGCGCCAGCAGCTTCGACTACTATGAGCAGTTCTTC

clone_size: .
d_call: TRBD2
v_call: TRBV4-1
j_call: TRBJ2-3
cdr3_aa: CASSRGLATSTDTQYF
cdr3_nt: TGCGCCAGCAGCCGTGGACTAGCGACTAGCACAGATACGCAGTATTTT

clone_size: .
d_call: .
v_call: TRBV9
j_call: TRBJ1-2
cdr3_aa: CASSVAKWGDGYTF
cdr3_nt: TGTGCCAGCAGCGTAGCTAAGTGGGGAGATGGCTACACCTTC

clone_size: many
d_call: TRBD2
v_call: TRBV29-1
j_call: TRBJ2-5
cdr3_aa: CSVGGTSVGQETQYF
cdr3_nt: TGCAGCGTGGGCGGGACTAGCGTGGGTCAAGAGACCCAGTACTTC

clone_size: many
d_call: TRBD1
v_call: TRBV2
j_call: TRBJ1-4
cdr3_aa: CASSPGGEDEKLFF
cdr3_nt: TGTGCCAGCAGCCCAGGGGGGGAGGATGAAAAACTGTTTTTT